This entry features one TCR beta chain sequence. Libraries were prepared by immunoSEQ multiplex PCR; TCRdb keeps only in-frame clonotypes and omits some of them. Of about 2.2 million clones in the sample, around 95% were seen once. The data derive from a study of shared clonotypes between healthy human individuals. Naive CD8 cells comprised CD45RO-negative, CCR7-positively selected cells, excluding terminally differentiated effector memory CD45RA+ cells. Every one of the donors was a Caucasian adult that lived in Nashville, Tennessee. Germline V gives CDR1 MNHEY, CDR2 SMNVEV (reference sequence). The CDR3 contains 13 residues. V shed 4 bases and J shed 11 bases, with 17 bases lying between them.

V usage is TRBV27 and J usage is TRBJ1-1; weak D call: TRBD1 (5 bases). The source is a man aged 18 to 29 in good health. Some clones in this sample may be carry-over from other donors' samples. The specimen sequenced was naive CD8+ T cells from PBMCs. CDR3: CASSWTPGGVAFF. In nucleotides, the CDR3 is TGTGCCAGCAGTTGGACTCCGGGGGGGGTGGCTTTCTTT.